Described below is a single TCR beta chain sequence and its context. Its antigen is undetermined. Looked up from germline, CDR1 is PRHDT and CDR2 is FYEKMQ (reference sequence). The CDR3 runs 14 residues. V lost 0 bases, J lost 3 bases, and 6 bases lay in between. The sample comes from a study of CD8+ T cells in alopecia areata. Study-wide findings and caveats: Many expanded lesional clones stayed in scalp and blood while on tofacitinib.

The treatment was: oral pan-JAK inhibitor, 5-10 mg twice daily. Sequencing used cDNA as its template, made by extracting RNA and reverse transcribing it. This table comes from immunoSEQ multiplex PCR, and its TCRdb copy is limited to in-frame clones, with some not included. The top ten hold around 13% of the sample, which has 130,000 or so clones, about 88% seen once. This TCR derives from a human donor with alopecia areata. Sequenced here: CD8+ T cells sorted from blood, sampled at week 4, from a patient treated with tofacitinib. The V and J genes are TRBV13 and TRBJ1-5; D is unclear. The CDR3 region is CASSLGPNNQPQHF. CDR3 DNA: TGTGCCAGCAGCTTAGGTCCTAACAATCAGCCCCAGCATTTT.